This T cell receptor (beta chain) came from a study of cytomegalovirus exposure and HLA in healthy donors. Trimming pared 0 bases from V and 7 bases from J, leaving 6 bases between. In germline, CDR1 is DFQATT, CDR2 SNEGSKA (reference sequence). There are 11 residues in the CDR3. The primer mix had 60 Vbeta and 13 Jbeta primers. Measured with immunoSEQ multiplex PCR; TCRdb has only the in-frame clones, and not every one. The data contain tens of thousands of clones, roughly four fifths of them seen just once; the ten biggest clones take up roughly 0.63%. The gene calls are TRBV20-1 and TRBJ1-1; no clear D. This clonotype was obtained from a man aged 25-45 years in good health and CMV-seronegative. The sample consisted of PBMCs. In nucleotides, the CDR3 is TGCAGTGCTAGAGATATGAGTGAAGCTTTCTTT. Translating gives CSARDMSEAFF.